Each of the 30 T cell receptor beta chains below was sequenced from the same sample in a study of blood T cells in healthy people across ages. Alongside a J-beta primer mix, a sample-barcoded 5' primer served in a second PCR lasting 7 to 11 cycles. Using its own MiXCR run on the 5' RACE reads, TCRdb lists one record per CDR3 protein. The sample lists about 2 million distinct CDR3 sequences; about 50% were seen once. Sequencing input: blood. Receptors were obtained from a woman aged 40-49 years in good health.

The chain carries TRBV4-2 and TRBJ2-1; 7 positions match TRBD1. This CDR3 is built from 14 residues. After removal of 3 bases from V and 6 bases from J, the junction contained 5 bases not matched to a gene. Germline lookup yields CDR1 LGHNA and CDR2 YNFKEQ. The CDR3, as DNA: TGTGCCAGCAGCCACGGGACAGCCACCAATGAGCAGTTCTTC. Translation gives CASSHGTATNEQFF.

This clonotype was seen more than once but under ten times. The chain carries TRBV20-1 and TRBJ2-3; 8 bases are a match to TRBD2. Germline trimming cut 6 bases from V and 3 bases from J; bases unmatched to any gene: 11. Germline CDR1 reads DFQATT; CDR2 reads SNEGSKA (reference sequence). The CDR3 totals 15 residues. The CDR3 spells CSAPDQRGRTDTQYF. CDR3 nucleotides: TGCAGTGCCCCTGATCAGCGGGGGAGAACAGATACGCAGTATTTT.

This clonotype was seen a handful of times. This chain uses TRBV20-1 with TRBJ2-7, with no clear D. This CDR3 is built from 14 residues. V was cut by 6 bases and J by 6 bases, with 21 bases left in between. Germline V lookup: CDR1 DFQATT, CDR2 SNEGSKA (reference sequence). CDR3 in amino acids: CSARWAKSPGEQYF. The CDR3 DNA reads as TGCAGTGCACGATGGGCAAAGAGCCCCGGCGAGCAGTACTTC.

This clonotype appeared a few times. The genes are TRBV6-5 and TRBJ2-7, with a possible D match to TRBD1 (5 bases). This CDR3 has 14 residues. CDR1 and CDR2 (germline): MNHEY, SVGAGI. The germline V and J ends were trimmed by 3 bases and 7 bases, with 16 bases remaining between them. CDR3 protein: CASSYGATGSEQYF. CDR3 nucleotide sequence: TGTGCCAGCAGTTATGGGGCAACAGGCTCGGAGCAGTACTTC.

The rearrangement links TRBV4-3 to TRBJ2-3; tentative D call: TRBD1 (5 bases). The germline CDR1 and CDR2 sequences are LGHNA and YSLEER. Trimming took 0 bases from V and 6 from J, leaving 13 bases between them. This CDR3 has 15 residues. CDR3 amino acids: CASSQDGAARDTQYF. CDR3 coding DNA: TGCGCCAGCAGCCAAGATGGGGCAGCCAGGGATACGCAGTATTTT.

J is TRBJ2-5 and V is TRBV20-1; 13 bases fit TRBD2. The CDR3 consists of 16 residues. V shed 1 base and J 3 bases; nucleotides not matched to a gene: 5. CDR1 DFQATT and CDR2 SNEGSKA come from the germline V gene (reference sequence). CDR3 nucleotide sequence: TGCAGTGCTAGAGGGCTTACTAGCGGGGGGGAAGAGACCCAGTACTTC. Protein sequence: CSARGLTSGGEETQYF.

This chain connects TRBV6-5 to TRBJ2-5, with D perhaps TRBD1 or TRBD2 (5 bases each). V lost 0 bases and J lost 5, with 13 bases in between. The germline gives CDR1 MNHEY, CDR2 SVGAGI. The CDR3 totals 15 residues. The CDR3 bases are TGTGCCAGCAGTTACTCGGGGCTAGCTAGGGAGACCCAGTACTTC. Translating gives CASSYSGLARETQYF.

This CDR3 is CSAGGLAGITDTQYF. CDR3 nucleotide sequence: TGCAGTGCCGGAGGACTAGCGGGGATCACAGATACGCAGTATTTT. The V call is TRBV20-1, the J call TRBJ2-3, with 12 bases that match TRBD2. Per the germline V gene, CDR1 is DFQATT and CDR2 is SNEGSKA (reference sequence). The V and J ends lost 6 bases and 2 bases, in that order; junction bases with no gene match: 6. The CDR3 has 15 residues.

This chain joins TRBV5-1 and TRBJ2-1, with TRBD1 as a possible D gene (6 bases). V lost 4 bases to trimming and J lost 13 bases, with 24 bases between them. The CDR3 has 15 residues. The germline V gene encodes CDR1 SGHRS and CDR2 YFSETQ. The CDR3 DNA reads as TGCGCCAGCAGCGCGGATTACAGGGTCCAAGAGACCCAGTTCTTC. Residues: CASSADYRVQETQFF.

The rearrangement uses TRBV4-3 and TRBJ2-4, with 8 positions matching TRBD2. Germline CDR1 LGHNA, CDR2 YSLEER. The CDR3 is 16 residues long. V lost 4 bases, J lost 0 bases, and 5 bases stayed unmatched. CDR3 amino acids: CASSPSSGEAKNIQYF. In DNA, the CDR3 is TGCGCCAGCAGCCCGAGTAGCGGGGAAGCCAAAAACATTCAGTACTTC.

This clonotype was detected many times. One junction end does not reproduce the germline sequence, and a read error may be involved. The CDR3 protein is CASSLSISTDTQYF. In nucleotides, the CDR3 is TGTGCCAGCAGCTTATCGATTAGCACAGATACGCAGTATTTT. The chain carries TRBV27 and TRBJ2-3; D unclear. Germline CDR1 and CDR2: MNHEY and SMNVEV (reference sequence). This CDR3 contains 14 residues.

The chain couples TRBV7-2 to TRBJ2-5; possibly TRBD1 or TRBD2 for D (5 bases each). With 2 bases removed from V and 3 bases from J, the gap between germline ends came to 16 bases. CDR1 is SGHTA and CDR2 is FQGNSA in the germline V gene. CDR3 length: 16 amino acids. CDR3 nucleotides: TGTGCCAGCAGCTTATCAGCTGGTGGGGGTAAAGAGACCCAGTACTTC. Translated, it gives CASSLSAGGGKETQYF.

This clonotype was seen only once. The V gene is TRBV7-2, the J gene TRBJ1-2; 7 bases agree with TRBD1. The CDR3 is 14 amino acids. V dropped 5 bases and J dropped 7; count of bases not matched to a gene: 10. Germline V lookup: CDR1 SGHTA, CDR2 FQGNSA. CDR3 loop: CASSPAAGGCGYTF. The CDR3 region has the DNA TGTGCCAGCAGCCCGGCGGCAGGGGGGTGTGGCTACACCTTC.

J is TRBJ1-6 and V is TRBV12-3 or TRBV12-4, with D unclear. V lost 7 bases and J 10 bases, leaving 20 bases between the germline ends. The CDR3 extends over 15 amino acids. As DNA, the CDR3 is TGTGCCAGCACCCTCCGGGCAGGAAAGTTGTCACCCCTCCACTTT. It yields the protein CASTLRAGKLSPLHF.

The chain joins TRBV7-2 to TRBJ2-3, with a possible D match to TRBD1 (5 bases). V shed 2 bases and J shed 1 base, with 19 bases lying between them. The germline V gene has CDR1 SGHTA and CDR2 FQGNSA. The CDR3 totals 18 residues. CDR3 bases: TGTGCCAGCAGCTTAATTGGCAGGGTACCTTTTGGCACAGATACGCAGTATTTT. Its translation is CASSLIGRVPFGTDTQYF.

This clonotype was counted many times. V is TRBV6-2 or TRBV6-3 and J is TRBJ2-3; D ambiguous. Trimming left V 2 bases short and J 2 bases short, with 2 bases between. Germline CDR1 MNHEY, CDR2 SVGEGT. The CDR3 runs 12 residues. CDR3 bases: TGTGCCAGCAGTTACCCCACAGATACGCAGTATTTT. This codes for CASSYPTDTQYF.

As for this clonotype: One end of the junction varies from germline; a read error may be responsible. V usage is TRBV13 and J usage is TRBJ2-4; 8 bases are shared with TRBD1. Germline loops: CDR1 PRHDT, CDR2 FYEKMQ (reference sequence). CDR3 size: 16 residues. The CDR3 protein is CASSHGTGLAKDIQYF. The DNA of the CDR3 is TGTGCCAGCAGCCATGGGACAGGCCTAGCCAAAGACATTCAGTACTTC.

This chain uses TRBV5-6 with TRBJ2-3; 11 nucleotides line up with TRBD2. V shed 2 bases, J shed 2 bases, and the junction held 4 bases outside the gene matches. Germline CDR1 reads SGHDT; CDR2 reads YYEEEE. The CDR3 is 16 amino acids. As DNA, the CDR3 is TGTGCCAGCAGCTTTGGGACTAGCGGAAACACAGATACGCAGTATTTT. The encoded protein is CASSFGTSGNTDTQYF.

J is TRBJ2-1 and V is TRBV9; unclear D gene. The V and J ends lost 0 bases and 6 bases respectively, with 13 bases between them. CDR1 SGDLS and CDR2 YYNGEE come from the germline V gene. The CDR3 runs to 15 residues. The CDR3 sequence: CASSVGTTKLNEQFF. CDR3 sequence (DNA): TGTGCCAGCAGCGTAGGGACCACCAAACTCAATGAGCAGTTCTTC.

This chain's CDR3 is CASSRIADRTYEQYF. CDR3 nucleotides: TGTGCCAGCAGCAGAATCGCTGATCGCACCTACGAGCAGTACTTC. The rearrangement joins TRBV7-2 to TRBJ2-7; no reliable D call. In germline, CDR1 is SGHTA, CDR2 FQGNSA. Trimming removed 5 bases from V and 2 bases from J, with 16 bases in between. The CDR3 has 15 amino acids.

This rearrangement joins TRBV6-1 to TRBJ1-2, with D unresolved. The germline V gene has CDR1 MNHNS and CDR2 SASEGT. With 2 bases removed from V and 6 bases from J, the gap between germline ends came to 10 bases. This CDR3 contains 13 residues. CDR3 DNA: TGTGCCAGCAGTGAACGGGCGCTAAATGGCTACACCTTC. This sequence encodes CASSERALNGYTF.

This clonotype was seen only a few times. This rearrangement joins TRBV7-2 to TRBJ2-7, with a possible D match to TRBD1 (5 bases). Germline V gene sequence: CDR1 SGHTA, CDR2 FQGNSA. V gave up 5 bases and J gave up 3 bases, with 11 bases separating them. CDR3 length: 13 amino acids. CDR3 residues: CASSPIGVYEQYF. The CDR3 DNA is TGTGCCAGCAGCCCGATAGGGGTCTACGAGCAGTACTTC.

The chain carries TRBV3-1 and TRBJ2-7; TRBD1 matches 12 bases. Losses at the gene ends were 3 bases for V and 6 bases for J; bases not matched to a gene: 6. Germline CDR1 reads LGHDT; CDR2 reads YNNKEL (reference sequence). The CDR3 runs to 15 residues. The DNA for the CDR3 is TGTGCCAGCAGCCATCCGGGACAGGGGGCTTTCGAGCAGTACTTC. It encodes CASSHPGQGAFEQYF.

The V and J genes are TRBV12-3 or TRBV12-4 and TRBJ1-2; D uncertain. CDR3 length: 16 residues. V shed 7 bases and J shed 0 bases, with 18 bases lying between them. The CDR3 sequence: CASTLRQGQSNYGYTF. CDR3 coding DNA: TGTGCCAGCACCCTCAGGCAAGGGCAGTCTAACTATGGCTACACCTTC.

The chain couples TRBV2 to TRBJ1-5; perhaps TRBD1 as D (5 bases). Trimming took off 6 bases at V and 5 bases at J, with 11 bases between the two ends. The CDR3 has 13 residues. CDR1 and CDR2 from the germline V gene are SNHLY and FYNNEI. CDR3 DNA sequence: TGTGCCAGCAGGACAAAGGGGCATCAGCCCCAGCATTTT. This encodes CASRTKGHQPQHF. The whole variable domain, filled in from reference TRBV2 and TRBJ1-5, reads EPEVTQTPSHQVTQMGQEVILRCVPISNHLYFYWYRQILGQKVEFLVSFYNNEISEKSEIFDDQFSVERPDGSNFTLKIRSTKLEDSAMYFCASRTKGHQPQHFGDGTRLSIL.

The chain employs TRBV20-1 and TRBJ2-7; 10 nucleotides match TRBD1. Germline V gene data show CDR1 as DFQATT and CDR2 as SNEGSKA (reference sequence). This CDR3 comprises 14 residues. Germline trimming cut 3 bases from V and 4 bases from J; bases unmatched to any gene: 6. The chain's CDR3 is CSARGGQGQYEQYF. CDR3 sequence (DNA): TGCAGTGCTAGGGGGGGACAGGGGCAATACGAGCAGTACTTC.

This clonotype was seen more than once but under ten times. The V gene is TRBV18, the J gene TRBJ2-3; a possible D gene is TRBD1 (5 bases). This CDR3 comprises 15 residues. The V and J ends lost 5 bases and 6 bases respectively, with 18 bases between them. Looked up from germline, CDR1 is KGHSH and CDR2 is LQKENI. CDR3 nucleotide sequence: TGTGCCAGCTCAGTGACAGAGAGCAAGTCCGATACGCAGTATTTT. Protein: CASSVTESKSDTQYF.

J is TRBJ1-4 and V is TRBV12-3 or TRBV12-4; no reliable D call. Trimming pared 3 bases from V and 8 bases from J, leaving 7 bases between. This CDR3 has 12 amino acids. The CDR3 is CASSLRAEKLFF. The DNA of the CDR3 is TGTGCCAGCAGTTTGAGGGCGGAAAAACTGTTTTTT.

In this sample, this clonotype turned up a few times. The chain combines TRBV5-5 with TRBJ2-4, with a possible D match to TRBD1 (5 bases). Germline V gene data show CDR1 as SGHKS and CDR2 as YYEKEE (reference sequence). Trimming shortened V by 1 base and J by 2 bases, and 10 bases separated the two germline ends. The CDR3 contains 15 residues. CDR3: CASSLQGPTKNIQYF. The CDR3, as DNA: TGTGCCAGCAGCTTGCAGGGCCCAACCAAAAACATTCAGTACTTC. The variable domain in full, completed from reference TRBV5-5 and TRBJ2-4, reads DAGVTQSPTHLIKTRGQQVTLRCSPISGHKSVSWYQQVLGQGPQFIFQYYEKEERGRGNFPDRFSARQFPNYSSELNVNALLLGDSALYLCASSLQGPTKNIQYFGAGTRLSVL.

This clonotype was seen a handful of times. This rearrangement joins TRBV12-3 or TRBV12-4 to TRBJ2-5, with D hard to call. V was cut by 3 bases and J by 13 bases, with 9 bases left in between. This CDR3 contains 10 residues. The CDR3 region is CASSLEQVYF. In DNA form, the CDR3 reads TGTGCCAGCAGTTTGGAGCAGGTGTACTTC.